Listed below are T cell receptor beta chains from one sample, sequenced in a study of human T cells and chemical hapten exposure. TCRdb called the RACE reads again in MiXCR, with one record for every CDR3 protein. The data hold about 380,000 distinct CDR3 sequences, with about 4.4% observed a single time. The specimen comprised whole blood, sampled in connection with sensitization to the hapten diphenylcyclopropenone (DPC). These receptors originate from a woman between 50 and 59 years old with alopecia areata. Some clones in this sample may be carry-over from other donors' samples. Each CDR3 is given with its conserved first and last residue. Each record gives: J gene, V gene, D gene, clone size, CDR3 protein, CDR3 DNA. D genes are given only for firm matches. Some rows have no size entry. The others give once, few or many, or a class for an expanded clone.

>TRBJ1-1|TRBV20-1|NA|NA
CSARREGLGTEAFF
TGCAGTGCTAGAAGGGAGGGATTGGGCACTGAAGCTTTCTTT
>TRBJ2-3|TRBV9|NA|many
CASSVRFTDTQYF
TGTGCCAGCAGCGTGCGGTTCACAGATACGCAGTATTTT
>TRBJ2-3|TRBV5-1|TRBD2|many
CASSLTSGYTDTQYF
TGCGCCAGCAGCTTGACTAGCGGCTACACAGATACGCAGTATTTT
>TRBJ2-3|TRBV7-9|NA|NA
CASSRKGGLSTDTQYF
TGTGCCAGCAGCCGCAAGGGCGGGCTTAGCACAGATACGCAGTATTTT
>TRBJ2-5|TRBV3-1|TRBD2|once
CASSRTGLAGVQETQYF
TGTGCCAGCAGCCGGACTGGACTAGCGGGAGTTCAAGAGACCCAGTACTTC
>TRBJ2-1|TRBV7-9|TRBD2|many
CASSSPTSPGTSVYNEQFF
TGTGCCAGCAGCTCCCCGACATCCCCCGGGACTAGCGTTTACAATGAGCAGTTCTTC
>TRBJ2-2|TRBV24-1|NA|many
CATSDTPDGNTGELFF
TGTGCCACCAGTGATACCCCCGACGGGAACACCGGGGAGCTGTTTTTT
>TRBJ2-2|TRBV7-8|TRBD2|NA
CASSLLAGGPGELFF
TGTGCCAGCAGCTTATTAGCGGGAGGGCCAGGGGAGCTGTTTTTT
>TRBJ2-3|TRBV6-6|NA|many
CASSDSTDTQYF
TGTGCCAGCAGTGATAGCACAGATACGCAGTATTTT
>TRBJ1-2|TRBV29-1|NA|many
CSVLVGGSVYGYTF
TGCAGCGTTCTTGTGGGGGGCAGCGTATACGGCTACACCTTC
>TRBJ2-3|TRBV11-2|NA|many
CASSYPDTQYF
TGTGCCAGCAGTTACCCAGATACGCAGTATTTT
>TRBJ2-3|TRBV7-2|NA|many
CASSRLVMADTQYF
TGTGCCAGCAGCCGACTAGTTATGGCAGATACGCAGTATTTT
>TRBJ2-5|TRBV28|NA|NA
CASSLSEGLETQYF
TGTGCCAGCAGTTTGTCGGAGGGCCTGGAGACCCAGTACTTC
>TRBJ2-4|TRBV6-2/TRBV6-3|TRBD1|NA
CASSYEGALKNIQYF
TGTGCCAGCAGTTACGAGGGGGCCCTCAAAAACATTCAGTACTTC
>TRBJ1-1|TRBV20-1|TRBD1|few
CSAPTGVGTEAFF
TGCAGTGCTCCTACAGGGGTCGGCACTGAAGCTTTCTTT
>TRBJ1-6|TRBV7-9|NA|few
CASSSDDSYNSPLHF
TGTGCCAGCAGCTCAGATGACAGTTATAATTCACCCCTCCACTTT
>TRBJ1-2|TRBV12-3/TRBV12-4|NA|few
CASSLGPGRNGYTF
TGTGCCAGCAGTTTAGGTCCGGGGCGGAACGGCTACACCTTC
>TRBJ1-2|TRBV3-1|NA|few
CASSPARPSYGYTF
TGTGCCAGCAGCCCGGCGAGGCCTAGCTATGGCTACACCTTC
>TRBJ1-5|TRBV20-1|NA|few
CSARDLRGGNQPQHF
TGCAGTGCTAGAGATCTCCGCGGTGGCAATCAGCCCCAGCATTTT
>TRBJ2-3|TRBV5-1|TRBD2|many
CASSLDLAGGTDTQYF
TGTGCCAGCAGCTTAGACCTAGCGGGGGGCACAGATACGCAGTATTTT
>TRBJ2-1|TRBV11-2|NA|many
CASSFYGSSYNEQFF
TGTGCCAGCAGCTTTTACGGCTCTTCCTACAATGAGCAGTTCTTC
>TRBJ2-2|TRBV4-2|TRBD1|many
CASSQDWDRALAGELFF
TGTGCCAGCAGCCAAGATTGGGACAGAGCTTTAGCCGGGGAGCTGTTTTTT
>TRBJ1-3|TRBV5-4|NA|few
CASSEGPTLGNTIYF
TGTGCCAGCAGCGAGGGACCGACTTTAGGAAACACCATATATTTT
>TRBJ1-4|TRBV7-9|TRBD1|NA
CASSSSAGTDSNEKLFF
TGTGCCAGCAGCAGTTCGGCCGGGACAGATTCTAATGAAAAACTGTTTTTT